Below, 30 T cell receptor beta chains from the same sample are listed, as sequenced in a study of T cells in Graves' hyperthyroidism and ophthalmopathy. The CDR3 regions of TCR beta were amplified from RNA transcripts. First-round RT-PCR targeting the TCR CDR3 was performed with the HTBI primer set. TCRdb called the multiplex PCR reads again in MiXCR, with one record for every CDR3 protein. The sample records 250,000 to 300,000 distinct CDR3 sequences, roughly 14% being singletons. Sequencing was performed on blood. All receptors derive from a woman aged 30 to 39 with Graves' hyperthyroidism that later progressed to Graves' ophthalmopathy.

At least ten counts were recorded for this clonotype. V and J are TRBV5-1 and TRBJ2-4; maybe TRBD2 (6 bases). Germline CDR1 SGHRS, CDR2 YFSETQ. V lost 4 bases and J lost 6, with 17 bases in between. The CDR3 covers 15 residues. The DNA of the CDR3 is TGCGCCAGCAGCGGAGGGACCCTATTGGGAAACATTCAGTACTTC. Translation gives CASSGGTLLGNIQYF.

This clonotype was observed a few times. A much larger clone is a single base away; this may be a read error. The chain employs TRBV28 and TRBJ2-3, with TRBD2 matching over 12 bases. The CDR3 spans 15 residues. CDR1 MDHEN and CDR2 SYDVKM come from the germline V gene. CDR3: CAGSFWTSGKDTQYF. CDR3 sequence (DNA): TGTGCCGGCAGCTTCTGGACTAGCGGGAAGGATACGCAGTATTTT.

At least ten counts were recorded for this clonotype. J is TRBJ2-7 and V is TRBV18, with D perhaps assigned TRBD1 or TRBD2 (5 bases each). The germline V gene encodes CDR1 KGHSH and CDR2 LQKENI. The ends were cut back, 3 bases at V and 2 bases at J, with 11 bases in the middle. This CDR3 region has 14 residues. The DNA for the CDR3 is TGTGCCAGCTCACCGGCAGGGACCCCCTACGAGCAGTACTTC. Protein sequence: CASSPAGTPYEQYF.

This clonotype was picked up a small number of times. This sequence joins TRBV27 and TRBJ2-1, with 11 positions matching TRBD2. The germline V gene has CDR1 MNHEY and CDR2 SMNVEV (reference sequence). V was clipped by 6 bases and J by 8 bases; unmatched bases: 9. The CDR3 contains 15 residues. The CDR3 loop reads CASSRELAGVDEQFF. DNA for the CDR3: TGTGCCAGCAGCCGGGAACTAGCGGGAGTCGATGAGCAGTTCTTC.

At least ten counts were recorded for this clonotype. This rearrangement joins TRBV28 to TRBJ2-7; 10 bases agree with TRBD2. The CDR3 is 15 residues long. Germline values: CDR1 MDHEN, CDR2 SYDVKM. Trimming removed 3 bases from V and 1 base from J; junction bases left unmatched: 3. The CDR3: CASSFTSGESYEQYF. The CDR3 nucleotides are TGTGCCAGCAGTTTCACTAGCGGGGAGTCCTACGAGCAGTACTTC.

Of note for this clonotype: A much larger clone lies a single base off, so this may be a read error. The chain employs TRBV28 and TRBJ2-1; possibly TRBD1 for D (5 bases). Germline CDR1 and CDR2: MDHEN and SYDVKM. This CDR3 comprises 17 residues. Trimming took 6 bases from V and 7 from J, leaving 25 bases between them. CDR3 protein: CASSARPKGPARNEQFF. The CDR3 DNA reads TGTGCCAGCAGCGCCCGCCCGAAGGGGCCCGCGCGGAATGAGCAGTTCTTC.

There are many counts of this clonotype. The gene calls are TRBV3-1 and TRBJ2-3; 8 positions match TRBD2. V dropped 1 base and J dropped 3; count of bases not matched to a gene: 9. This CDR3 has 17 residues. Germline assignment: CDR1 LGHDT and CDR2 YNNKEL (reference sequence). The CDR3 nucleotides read TGTGCCAGCAGCCAAGCTGTCGGTGCTAGCGGGACAGATACGCAGTATTTT. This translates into CASSQAVGASGTDTQYF.

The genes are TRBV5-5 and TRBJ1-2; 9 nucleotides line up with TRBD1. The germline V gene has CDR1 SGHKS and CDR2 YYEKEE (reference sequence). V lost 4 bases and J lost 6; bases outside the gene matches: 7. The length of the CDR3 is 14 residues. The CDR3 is CASSIPGQGNGYTF. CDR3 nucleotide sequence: TGTGCCAGCAGCATACCGGGACAGGGAAATGGCTACACCTTC.

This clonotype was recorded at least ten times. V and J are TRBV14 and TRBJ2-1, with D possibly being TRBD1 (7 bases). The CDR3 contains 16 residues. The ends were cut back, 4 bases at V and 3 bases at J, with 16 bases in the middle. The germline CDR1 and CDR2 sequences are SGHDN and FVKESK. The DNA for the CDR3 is TGTGCCAGCAGCCGCCCCGGAGGGGGCGTCTACAATGAGCAGTTCTTC. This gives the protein CASSRPGGGVYNEQFF.

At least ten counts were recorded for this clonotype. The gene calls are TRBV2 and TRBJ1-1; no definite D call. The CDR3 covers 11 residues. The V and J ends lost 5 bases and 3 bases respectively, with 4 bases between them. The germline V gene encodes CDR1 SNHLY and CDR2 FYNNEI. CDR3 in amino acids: CASSKDTEAFF. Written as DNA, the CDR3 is TGTGCCAGCAGTAAAGACACTGAAGCTTTCTTT.

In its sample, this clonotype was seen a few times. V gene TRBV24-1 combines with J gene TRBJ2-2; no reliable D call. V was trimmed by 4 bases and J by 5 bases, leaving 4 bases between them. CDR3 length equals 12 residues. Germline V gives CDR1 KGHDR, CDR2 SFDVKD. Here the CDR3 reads CATSDGTGELFF. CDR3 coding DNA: TGTGCCACCAGTGACGGGACCGGGGAGCTGTTTTTT.

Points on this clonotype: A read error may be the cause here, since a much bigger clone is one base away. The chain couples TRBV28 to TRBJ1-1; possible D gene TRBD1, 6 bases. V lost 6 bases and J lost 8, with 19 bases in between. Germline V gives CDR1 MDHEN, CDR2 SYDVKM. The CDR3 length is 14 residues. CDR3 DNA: TGTGCCAGCAGCGGGGGGGGGGCTGAGAAAGAAGCTTTCTTT. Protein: CASSGGGAEKEAFF.

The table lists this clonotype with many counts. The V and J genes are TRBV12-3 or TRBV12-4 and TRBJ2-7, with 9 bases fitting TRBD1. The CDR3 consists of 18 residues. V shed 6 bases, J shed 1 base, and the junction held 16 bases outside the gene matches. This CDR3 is CASSSRQTTTGGSYEQYF. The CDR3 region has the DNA TGTGCCAGCAGCTCAAGACAAACGACGACAGGGGGTTCCTACGAGCAGTACTTC.

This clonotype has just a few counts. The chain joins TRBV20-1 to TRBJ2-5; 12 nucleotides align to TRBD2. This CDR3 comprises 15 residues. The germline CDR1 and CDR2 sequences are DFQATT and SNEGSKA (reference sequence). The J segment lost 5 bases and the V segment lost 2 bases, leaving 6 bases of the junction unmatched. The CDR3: CSARTLAGGWETQYF. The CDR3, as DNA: TGCAGTGCTAGAACACTAGCGGGAGGTTGGGAGACCCAGTACTTC.

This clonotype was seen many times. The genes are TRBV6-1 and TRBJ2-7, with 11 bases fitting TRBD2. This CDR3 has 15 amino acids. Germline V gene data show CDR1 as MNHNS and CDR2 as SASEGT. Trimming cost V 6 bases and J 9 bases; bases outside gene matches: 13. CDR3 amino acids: CASRPAPLAGERQYF. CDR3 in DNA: TGTGCCAGCAGACCAGCCCCACTAGCGGGAGAGCGGCAGTACTTC.

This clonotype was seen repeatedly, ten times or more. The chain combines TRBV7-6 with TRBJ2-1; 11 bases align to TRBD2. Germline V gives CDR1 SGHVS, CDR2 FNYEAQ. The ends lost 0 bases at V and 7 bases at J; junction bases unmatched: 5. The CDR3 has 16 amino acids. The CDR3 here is CASSLAASGRTNEQFF. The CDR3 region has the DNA TGTGCCAGCAGCTTAGCCGCTAGCGGGAGGACGAATGAGCAGTTCTTC.

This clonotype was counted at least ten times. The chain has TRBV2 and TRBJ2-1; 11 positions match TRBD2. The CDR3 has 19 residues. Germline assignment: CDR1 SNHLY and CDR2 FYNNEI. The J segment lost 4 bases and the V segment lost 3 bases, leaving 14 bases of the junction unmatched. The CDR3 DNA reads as TGTGCCAGCAGTGATCCCCGGACTAGCGGGCCTGGCTATTACAATGAGCAGTTCTTC. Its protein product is CASSDPRTSGPGYYNEQFF.

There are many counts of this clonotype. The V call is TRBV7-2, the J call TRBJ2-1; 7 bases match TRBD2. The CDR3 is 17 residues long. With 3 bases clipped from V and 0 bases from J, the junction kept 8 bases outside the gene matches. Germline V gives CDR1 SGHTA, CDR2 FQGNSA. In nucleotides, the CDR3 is TGTGCCAGCAGCTTCCGGATAGCGGGTGGCTCCTACAATGAGCAGTTCTTC. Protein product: CASSFRIAGGSYNEQFF.

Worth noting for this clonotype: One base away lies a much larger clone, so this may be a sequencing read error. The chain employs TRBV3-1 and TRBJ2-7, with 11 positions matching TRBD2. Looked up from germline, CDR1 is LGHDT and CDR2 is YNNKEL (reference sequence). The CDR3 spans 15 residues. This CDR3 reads CAGSQDTSGSYEQYF. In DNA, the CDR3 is TGTGCCGGCAGCCAAGACACTAGCGGGAGCTACGAGCAGTACTTC.

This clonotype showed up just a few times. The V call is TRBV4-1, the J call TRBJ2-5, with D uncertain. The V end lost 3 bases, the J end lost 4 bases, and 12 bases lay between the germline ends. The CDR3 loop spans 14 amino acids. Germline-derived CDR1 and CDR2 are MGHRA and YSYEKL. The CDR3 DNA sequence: TGCGCCAGCAGCCAGGCCCGCCTTACAGAGACCCAGTACTTC. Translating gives CASSQARLTETQYF.

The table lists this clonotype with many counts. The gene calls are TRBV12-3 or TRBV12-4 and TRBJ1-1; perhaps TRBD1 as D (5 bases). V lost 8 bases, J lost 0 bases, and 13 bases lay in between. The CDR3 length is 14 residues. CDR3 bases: TGTGCCAGCGGGACCCACCTTATGAACACTGAAGCTTTCTTT. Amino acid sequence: CASGTHLMNTEAFF.

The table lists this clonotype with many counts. CDR3 DNA: TGTGCCAGCAGCTTAGCGGGAGAGCAGTTCTTC. Its translation: CASSLAGEQFF. J is TRBJ2-1 and V is TRBV7-2, with unresolved D. From germline, CDR1 is SGHTA and CDR2 FQGNSA. The V gene lost 0 bases and the J gene lost 10 bases, with 4 bases spanning the gap. The CDR3 runs 11 residues.

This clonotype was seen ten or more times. CDR3 bases: TGTGCCAGCAGTTTAGGGACAGCACAAGAGACCCAGTACTTC. Translation gives CASSLGTAQETQYF. The chain links TRBV12-3 or TRBV12-4 to TRBJ2-5; D perhaps matches TRBD1 (6 bases). The CDR3 totals 14 residues. The V and J ends lost 1 base and 2 bases respectively, with 8 bases between them.

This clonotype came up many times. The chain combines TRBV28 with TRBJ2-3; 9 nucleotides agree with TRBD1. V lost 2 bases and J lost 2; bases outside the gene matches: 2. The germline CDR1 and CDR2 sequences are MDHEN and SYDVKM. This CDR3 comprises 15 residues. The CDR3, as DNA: TGTGCCAGCAGTTTAAGGACAGGGGCCACAGATACGCAGTATTTT. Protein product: CASSLRTGATDTQYF.

The CDR3 sequence is CASTLGGPRTDTQYF. For the CDR3, the DNA is TGTGCCAGCACCCTCGGGGGGCCCAGAACAGATACGCAGTATTTT. This chain links TRBV7-3 with TRBJ2-3; perhaps TRBD2 as D (7 bases). The V and J ends lost 7 bases and 3 bases respectively, with 17 bases between them. The CDR3 contains 15 residues. CDR1 and CDR2 (germline): SGHTA, FQGTGA.

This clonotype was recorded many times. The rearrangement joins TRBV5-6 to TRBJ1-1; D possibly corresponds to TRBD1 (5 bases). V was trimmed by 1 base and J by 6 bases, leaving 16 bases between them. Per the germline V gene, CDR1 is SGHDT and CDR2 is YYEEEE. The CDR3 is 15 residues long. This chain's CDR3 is CASSLTRDPRSEAFF. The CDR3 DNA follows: TGTGCCAGCAGCTTGACTCGGGACCCGCGATCTGAAGCTTTCTTT. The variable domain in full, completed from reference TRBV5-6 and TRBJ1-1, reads DAGVTQSPTHLIKTRGQQVTLRCSPKSGHDTVSWYQQALGQGPQFIFQYYEEEERQRGNFPDRFSGHQFPNYSSELNVNALLLGDSALYLCASSLTRDPRSEAFFGQGTRLTVV.

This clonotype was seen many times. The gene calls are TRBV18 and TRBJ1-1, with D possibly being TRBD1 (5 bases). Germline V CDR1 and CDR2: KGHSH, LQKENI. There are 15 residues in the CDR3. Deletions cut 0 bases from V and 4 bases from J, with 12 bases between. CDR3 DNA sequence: TGTGCCAGCTCACCACCTGAAACCCAGGGCACTGAAGCTTTCTTT. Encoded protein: CASSPPETQGTEAFF.

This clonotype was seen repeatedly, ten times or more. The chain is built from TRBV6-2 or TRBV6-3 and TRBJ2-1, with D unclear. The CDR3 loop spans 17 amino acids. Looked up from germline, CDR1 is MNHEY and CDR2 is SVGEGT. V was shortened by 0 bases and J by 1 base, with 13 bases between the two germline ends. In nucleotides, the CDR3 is TGTGCCAGCAGTTACTCGGGCCTGGATGGATCCTACAATGAGCAGTTCTTC. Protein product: CASSYSGLDGSYNEQFF.

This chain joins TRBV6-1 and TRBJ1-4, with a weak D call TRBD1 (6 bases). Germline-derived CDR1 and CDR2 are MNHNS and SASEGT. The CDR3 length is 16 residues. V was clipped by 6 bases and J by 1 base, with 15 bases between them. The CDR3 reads CASSPTGMVTNEKLFF. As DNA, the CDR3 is TGTGCCAGCAGCCCCACAGGGATGGTAACTAATGAAAAACTGTTTTTT.

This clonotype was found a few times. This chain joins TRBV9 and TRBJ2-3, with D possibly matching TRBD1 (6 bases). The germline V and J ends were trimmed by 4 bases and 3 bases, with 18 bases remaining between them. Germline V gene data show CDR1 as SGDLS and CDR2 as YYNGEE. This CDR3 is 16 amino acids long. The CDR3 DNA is TGTGCCAGCAGCTACTTTGCAGGGGTGGGAACAGATACGCAGTATTTT. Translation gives CASSYFAGVGTDTQYF.